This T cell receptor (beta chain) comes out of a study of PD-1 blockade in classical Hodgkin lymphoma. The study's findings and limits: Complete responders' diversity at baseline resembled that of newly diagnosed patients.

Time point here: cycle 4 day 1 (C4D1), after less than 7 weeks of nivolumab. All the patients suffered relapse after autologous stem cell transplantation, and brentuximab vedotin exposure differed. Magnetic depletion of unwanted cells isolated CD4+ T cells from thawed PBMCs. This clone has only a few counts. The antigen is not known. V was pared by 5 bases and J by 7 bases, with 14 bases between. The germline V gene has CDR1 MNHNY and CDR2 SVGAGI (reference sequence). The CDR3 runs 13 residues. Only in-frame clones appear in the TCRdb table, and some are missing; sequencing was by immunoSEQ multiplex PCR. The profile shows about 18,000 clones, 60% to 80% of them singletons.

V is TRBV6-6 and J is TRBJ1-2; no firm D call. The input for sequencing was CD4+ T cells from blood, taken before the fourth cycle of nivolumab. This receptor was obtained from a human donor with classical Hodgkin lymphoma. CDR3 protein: CASSPTAGTGYTF. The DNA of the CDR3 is TGTGCCAGCAGTCCAACAGCGGGTACTGGCTACACCTTC.